This T cell receptor beta chain was documented in a study of blood T cell repertoires in COVID-19 (TCRdb year 2020). In the study overall: The collaborator samples originated in the United States, Italy and Spain and spanned the acute and convalescent phases of COVID-19. Deeply sampled blood TCRbeta repertoires from subjects exposed to, actively infected with, or recovered from COVID-19 were included in the dataset. Where HLA class I and class II types were available, the types were taken from metadata supplied by the sample provider, not from assay-based typing. The samples were drawn from the first 160 participants of the ongoing ImmuneRACE study and from 950 to 1,500 subjects provided by 6 global collaborators. A freely available public database, intended as a resource for researchers studying the immune response to SARS-CoV-2, is where the repertoires were released. The sample metadata nearly always contained a de-identified subject ID, COVID-19 status, age in years and sex. The prospective study material was composed of cDNA or gDNA derived from T cells, B-cell-depleted T cells, or PBMCs. Overall study outcomes, separate from this receptor: How much clinical and demographic metadata was included differed by source and by participant, and the metadata was provided uncurated.

For this clone: This clone's antigen is unknown. No qualities accompany the bases; no much larger clone lies one base away.

Collaborating institutions collected whole blood in K2EDTA tubes following their own protocols. For TCRbeta analysis, collaborators shipped samples in one of three forms: frozen whole blood, isolated PBMCs, or DNA extracted from either of those sample types. TCRbeta CDR3 regions were amplified from genomic DNA using the immunoSEQ Assay, a bias-controlled multiplex PCR. In the authors' own workflow: The number of nucleated cells in each sample was estimated by amplification of reference gene primers within the assay. Sequence reads were collapsed and filtered to measure the absolute abundance of every unique TCRbeta CDR3 rearrangement. For each sample, productive Simpson clonality was calculated as the square root of Simpson's diversity index across productive rearrangements. TCRdb stores this immuneACCESS table with in-frame sequences only. Part of the clones is absent; in the studies checked, under half of the shortfall reflects unresolved V genes, and no reason is known for the rest. The V and J calls and clone size were taken over from that table, and D and trimming were inferred from the DNA. Counted in this sample were tens of thousands of clones; about 80% of them appeared once. Clones ranked in the top ten supply 4.5% of the sample.

V drops 2 bases and J drops 2 bases, leaving 17 bases in between. Per the germline V gene, SGHTA is the CDR1 and FQGNSA is the CDR2. The CDR3 starts with the cysteine, ends with the phenylalanine, and has 17 residues. The sequence is cut down to CDR3 DNA, 51 bases in frame from base 1. The receptor was isolated from a woman aged 55-69 years with acute or convalescent COVID-19. Recombination connected TRBV7-2 to TRBJ2-3; D gene: possibly TRBD1, on 5 matching bases. The sample taken for sequencing was peripheral blood. The nucleotide sequence reads TGTGCCAGCAGCTTACGCAGCAGAAGGGGAAACACAGATACGCAGTATTTT. Translation gives CASSLRSRRGNTDTQYF.